These T cell receptor beta chains were read from a single sample in a study of prognosis after radiotherapy for stage I lung cancer. MiXCR, run by TCRdb on the multiplex PCR reads, gives a single entry per CDR3 protein. The sample comprises around 17,000 distinct CDR3 sequences, 15% to 20% of which are singletons, and about 37% rests with the top ten. This sample comprised PBMCs, obtained before or after stereotactic body radiation therapy (not recorded which). The receptors come from a donor aged 50 or older with non-small cell lung cancer. CDR3s include the opening cysteine and the closing phenylalanine or tryptophan.

15	TRBV7-4	TRBJ2-1	CASSLVVGTDNEQFF
18	TRBV10-2	TRBJ2-1	CASSGGTSGVSSYNEQFF
16	TRBV11-3	TRBJ2-3	CASSPIDEVGADTQYF
14	TRBV7-8	TRBJ2-1	CASSKPGWGNEQFF
15	TRBV5-5	TRBJ1-1	CASSLFVPGNTEAFF
16	TRBV7-3	TRBJ2-7	CASSVTPSAGSYEQYF
17	TRBV7-9	TRBJ2-2	CASSLGPPGVSTGELFF
15	TRBV20-1	TRBJ2-7	CSARDPRQAPYEQYF
14	TRBV3-1	TRBJ2-5	CASSQETGKETQYF
16	TRBV7-9	TRBJ2-1	CASSYLRQRVNNEQFF
13	TRBV6-2/TRBV6-3	TRBJ2-5	CASSYLGGETQYF
13	TRBV18	TRBJ1-2	CASSPPDLYGYTF
16	TRBV9	TRBJ2-3	CASSGMAEPSTDTQYF
17	TRBV29-1	TRBJ1-1	CSADTGTGVPSGTEAFF
13	TRBV28	TRBJ1-5	CAIGGTPYQPQHF
16	TRBV27	TRBJ2-3	CASKQTLAGVSDTQYF
13	TRBV11-3	TRBJ2-1	CASSIGGEGEQFF
16	TRBV7-7	TRBJ1-5	CASSPKDRDRNQPQHF
14	TRBV7-2	TRBJ2-7	CASSLGGRNDEQYF
16	TRBV6-1	TRBJ2-2	CASSSLPGQGPGELFF
15	TRBV13	TRBJ2-5	CASSSLKGGQETQYF
14	TRBV28	TRBJ2-1	CASSLWSGSNEQFF
15	TRBV7-7	TRBJ2-5	CASSGTSGGQETQYF
16	TRBV11-1	TRBJ2-1	CASSHPRGRSYNEQFF
14	TRBV24-1	TRBJ2-4	CATSDTTGMNIQYF
13	TRBV6-1	TRBJ2-3	CASTGPVTDTQYF
17	TRBV28	TRBJ2-3	CAIASSGRRPSTDTQYF
15	TRBV29-1	TRBJ2-7	CSGTSGTKGSYEQYF
13	TRBV5-1	TRBJ2-1	CASSLNRGDEQFF
13	TRBV20-1	TRBJ2-7	CSARVGGSYEQYF
15	TRBV18	TRBJ2-3	CASSREAGGIDTQYF
13	TRBV19	TRBJ2-3	CASSIDQEDTQYF
15	TRBV2	TRBJ2-7	CASRPGTGYTYEQYF